Reported below is one TCR beta chain. This sample is part of a study of identical twins. This CDR3 spans 16 amino acids. Unmatched junction bases numbered 14, after V lost 3 bases and J lost 7 bases. Germline V gives CDR1 SQVTM, CDR2 ANQGSEA. TCRdb used MiXCR to reprocess the 5' RACE reads, holding one entry per CDR3 protein. The sample shows around 1.7 million distinct CDR3 sequences, about 30% of them seen only once. The TCR was taken from a newborn girl in good health. Material: cord blood. The chain employs TRBV29-1 and TRBJ2-7; 11 bases fit TRBD2. As DNA, the CDR3 is TGCAGCGTTGAGGACGTAGCGGGAGGGCCGGGTAATGAGCAGTACTTC. Its translation: CSVEDVAGGPGNEQYF.